This T cell receptor (beta chain) is from a study of shared clonotypes between healthy human individuals. Study-wide context: CD4 naive and memory got three plates each, CD8 naive two, CD8 memory one.

Study findings and constraints: Only blood samples were collected, and tissue repertoires likely differ. Clonotypes shared by all four sorted-subset donors had higher generation probabilities than non-shared clonotypes.

The CDR3 is 13 residues long. The V gene's germline CDR1 is LNHDA and CDR2 SQIVND (reference sequence). Notes on this clone: Antigen: not known. At one end the junction does not follow the germline gene, possibly because of a read error.

In the sorted-subset replicate PCRs, 200 ng DNA, 25,000 to 35,000 T cell genomes, was used. Profiling relied on immunoSEQ multiplex PCR, and the TCRdb table lists in-frame clones only, not all of them. The sample has about 770,000 clones, roughly two thirds seen once. This clonotype was sampled from a woman between 25 and 40 years old in good health. The V call is TRBV19, the J call TRBJ2-2, with TRBD1 matching over 7 bases. Sequencing was done on a sample of memory CD4+ T cells sorted from blood. The subset: CD45RA-negative fraction. CDR3 amino acids: CSTGTESTGELFF. CDR3 DNA: TGCAGCACCGGGACAGAATCTACCGGGGAGCTGTTTTTT. Supplemented by reference TRBV19 and TRBJ2-2, the full variable domain reads DGGITQSPKYLFRKEGQNVTLSCEQNLNHDAMYWYRQDPGQGLRLIYYSQIVNDFQKGDIAEGYSVSREKKESFPLTVTSAQKNPTAFYLCSTGTESTGELFFGEGSRLTVL.